The clone carrying this TCR beta chain has just a few counts. No antigen is known for it. The germline V gene has CDR1 LGHDT and CDR2 YNNKEL (reference sequence). The CDR3 sequence is 13 residues long. With 1 base removed from V and 5 bases from J, the gap between germline ends came to 6 bases. Unique molecular identifiers were present in the TCR beta cDNA libraries. The yield from approximately 1 to 10 million T cells was 500,000 or so cDNA molecules in total. TCRdb re-derived calls from the PCR reads in MiXCR, one entry per CDR3 protein. Here the sample spans around 700,000 distinct CDR3 sequences, more than 50% being singletons. The record originates from a study of post-analysis software for immune sequencing data. Turning to the study itself: Secondary progressive, relapsing-remitting and progressive-relapsing multiple sclerosis were among the included disease courses.

Study-level results: Roughly 5 TRBV segments (TRBV5-6, TRBV5-1 and TRBV20-1 among them) occurred more frequently in patients than in controls. Multiple sclerosis patients had significantly lower normalized Chao1 diversity than controls.

The genes are TRBV3-1 and TRBJ1-5; D unresolved. The sequencing input was blood. The source of this sequence is a girl aged 2-9 years with multiple sclerosis. For the CDR3, the DNA is TGTGCCAGCAGCCAAGGTATCGATCAGCCCCAGCATTTT. This encodes CASSQGIDQPQHF.